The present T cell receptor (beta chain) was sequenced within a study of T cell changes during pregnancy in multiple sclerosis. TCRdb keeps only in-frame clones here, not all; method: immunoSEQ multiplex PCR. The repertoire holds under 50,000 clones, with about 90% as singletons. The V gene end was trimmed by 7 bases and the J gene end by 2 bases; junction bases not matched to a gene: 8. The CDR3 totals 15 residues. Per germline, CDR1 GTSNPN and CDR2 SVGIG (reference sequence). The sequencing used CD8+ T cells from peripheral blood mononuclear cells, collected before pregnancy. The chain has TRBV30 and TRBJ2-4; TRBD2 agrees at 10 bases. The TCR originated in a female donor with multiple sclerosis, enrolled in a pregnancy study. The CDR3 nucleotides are TGTGCCTCCAGCGGGAGGGCCGGGTCCAAAAACATTCAGTACTTC. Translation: CASSGRAGSKNIQYF.